The clone carrying this TCR beta chain was observed a few times. The antigen is undetermined. These data come from a study of beta chain features in type 1 diabetes. Sorting gave populations that all exceeded 95% purity. Investigators reverse transcribed all isolated RNA, so they sequenced expressed TCRB transcripts. The assay was immunoSEQ multiplex PCR, and TCRdb's table has in-frame clones only and misses some. The table includes about 340,000 clones, under 8.5% detected once. V dropped 3 bases and J dropped 2 bases, with 10 bases sitting between them. The CDR3 loop spans 14 amino acids. Germline CDR1 reads MDHEN; CDR2 reads SYDVKM. Study-level findings and limits: PCR might favor shorter templates, but any such skew would affect patients and controls equally.

V is TRBV28 and J is TRBJ1-2; D remains ambiguous. This receptor was identified in a woman aged 18-35 years in good health. Sequencing was done on a sample of central memory CD4+ T cells from blood. CDR3 sequence (DNA): TGTGCCAGCAGTTTCCCGACCTTAAACTATGGCTACACCTTC. Translating it yields CASSFPTLNYGYTF.